This T cell receptor beta chain was recorded in a study of blood T cell repertoires in COVID-19. Study-level information: The analysed material was cDNA or gDNA that came from T cells, B-cell-depleted T cells, or PBMCs.

With 6 bases clipped from V and 4 bases from J, the junction kept 11 bases outside the gene matches. Germline V gene data show CDR1 as MNHEY and CDR2 as SMNVEV (reference sequence). This CDR3 region has 16 residues. The authors' processing: Estimation of nucleated cell counts relied on the amplification of reference gene primers. Assay used: immunoSEQ multiplex PCR; TCRdb lists only in-frame clones, some missing. V and J calls and clone size are those listed in that table; D and trimming were worked out from the DNA. The sample lists 55,000 or so clones, approximately 86% occurring once. The chain links TRBV27 to TRBJ1-4; 7 bases are shared with TRBD1. The sequencing input was peripheral blood. This clonotype was obtained from a man aged 35-49 years with COVID-19, enrolled during active disease. The CDR3 DNA reads TGTGCCAGCAGAGGGGGCCGGGCAGCCGTTAATGAAAAACTGTTTTTT. Its protein is CASRGGRAAVNEKLFF.